Below are 17 T cell receptor beta chains sequenced from a single sample in a study of regulatory T cells in long-lasting Graves disease. Arm-PCR with iRepertoire HTBI primers amplified the CDR3 regions for these TCR beta libraries. TCRdb redid the calling of the multiplex PCR reads with MiXCR, one entry per CDR3 protein. The sample records about 560,000 distinct CDR3 sequences, about 15% being singletons. Time point reported: newly diagnosed GD, antithyroid drugs for less than 3 months. RNA extracted from PBMCs served as the sequencing template. These same records also appear under a second study, on T cells in Graves' hyperthyroidism and ophthalmopathy.

The source was peripheral blood mononuclear cells (PBMCs), collected at new diagnosis, from a patient treated with antithyroid drugs. The receptors stem from a man younger than 30 with Graves disease.

Concerning this clonotype: This may be a read error, as it is one base from a much larger clone. The genes are TRBV7-2 and TRBJ2-2, with 7 positions matching TRBD1. V lost 2 bases to trimming and J lost 9 bases; unmatched junction nucleotides: 9. CDR3 length: 15 amino acids. Germline V gene sequence: CDR1 SGHTA, CDR2 FQGNSA. The CDR3 bases are TGTGCCAGCAGCTTATCCACTACAGGGGCCAGGGAGCTGTTTTTT. Protein product: CASSLSTTGARELFF.

The chain links TRBV10-2 to TRBJ1-4, with TRBD1 identical over 9 bases. V was pared by 3 bases and J by 0 bases, with 17 bases of the junction left unmatched. The CDR3 has 21 residues. CDR1 WSHSY and CDR2 SAAADI come from the germline V gene. The CDR3 loop is CASSDPIGQGMMPATNEKLFF. In nucleotides, the CDR3 is TGCGCCAGCAGTGACCCGATTGGACAGGGGATGATGCCTGCAACTAATGAAAAACTGTTTTTT.

The V gene is TRBV5-1, the J gene TRBJ2-5, with 8 positions matching TRBD1. The CDR3 consists of 14 residues. Trimming removed 3 bases from V and 3 bases from J; junction bases left unmatched: 4. Germline V gene lookup returns CDR1 SGHRS and CDR2 YFSETQ. CDR3 nucleotides: TGCGCCAGCAGCTACAGGACAGGGAAAGAGACCCAGTACTTC. Translated: CASSYRTGKETQYF.

This clonotype was counted at least ten times. V is TRBV12-5 and J is TRBJ2-1; 8 bases line up with TRBD1. Germline CDR1 LGHNT, CDR2 FRNRAP. The trim removed 5 bases at V and 8 bases at J, leaving 2 bases unmatched. The CDR3 sequence is 12 residues long. CDR3 residues: CASGPQGDEQFF. The CDR3 DNA sequence: TGTGCTAGTGGTCCACAGGGGGATGAGCAGTTCTTC. Full variable domain (missing parts from reference TRBV12-5 and TRBJ2-1): DARVTQTPRHKVTEMGQEVTMRCQPILGHNTVFWYRQTMMQGLELLAYFRNRAPLDDSGMPKDRFSAEMPDATLATLKIQPSEPRDSAVYFCASGPQGDEQFFGPGTRLTVL.

This clonotype was picked up many times. This chain links TRBV12-3 or TRBV12-4 with TRBJ1-2; D call uncertain. Trimming took 3 bases from V and 3 from J, leaving 8 bases between them. CDR3 length: 13 amino acids. The CDR3 spells CASSFRDDYGYTF. CDR3 in DNA: TGTGCCAGCAGTTTTCGTGACGACTATGGCTACACCTTC.

Details on this clonotype: This clone may be a read error of a much larger clone one base away. The rearrangement joins TRBV2 to TRBJ2-7, with D perhaps TRBD2 (6 bases). Germline V gene sequence: CDR1 SNHLY, CDR2 FYNNEI. This CDR3 has 15 amino acids. Trimming removed 8 bases at V and 2 bases at J, with 19 bases between. Here the CDR3 reads CASLNAGFPPYEQYF. The CDR3 DNA sequence: TGTGCCAGCCTAAACGCGGGGTTTCCACCCTACGAGCAGTACTTC. The full variable domain, with the rest looked up from reference TRBV2 and TRBJ2-7, is EPEVTQTPSHQVTQMGQEVILRCVPISNHLYFYWYRQILGQKVEFLVSFYNNEISEKSEIFDDQFSVERPDGSNFTLKIRSTKLEDSAMYFCASLNAGFPPYEQYFGPGTRLTVT.

This clonotype was observed at least ten times. The chain employs TRBV29-1 and TRBJ1-2, with 7 nucleotides matching TRBD1. Trimming cost V 1 base and J 7 bases; bases outside gene matches: 9. Germline V gives CDR1 SQVTM, CDR2 ANQGSEA. This CDR3 spans 14 amino acids. The CDR3 DNA follows: TGCAGCGTTGAAGTCCCGACAGGGTTCGGTGGCTACACCTTC. Translation: CSVEVPTGFGGYTF.

This clonotype was counted a few times. This chain connects TRBV5-1 to TRBJ1-1, with 11 nucleotides matching TRBD1. V dropped 1 base and J dropped 1; count of bases not matched to a gene: 3. CDR1 and CDR2 (germline): SGHRS, YFSETQ. This CDR3 is built from 16 residues. The CDR3 DNA follows: TGCGCCAGCAGCTTGAGGGGGACAGGGGGGAACACTGAAGCTTTCTTT. Translation: CASSLRGTGGNTEAFF.

Many counts were recorded for this clonotype. The J gene is TRBJ2-3, the V gene TRBV9; D gene uncertain. The CDR3 runs 12 residues. Trimming shortened V by 7 bases and J by 8 bases, and 14 bases separated the two germline ends. Germline CDR1 reads SGDLS; CDR2 reads YYNGEE. The CDR3 sequence: CASSGSIGTQYF. The CDR3, as DNA: TGTGCCAGCTCCGGGTCTATCGGTACGCAGTATTTT.

This clonotype was found a few times. The V call is TRBV12-3 or TRBV12-4, the J call TRBJ2-2; D is unresolved. The germline V and J ends were trimmed by 3 bases and 1 base, with 21 bases remaining between them. This CDR3 is built from 19 residues. CDR3 coding DNA: TGTGCCAGCAGTTTTCTTCCCCTCTCCGACGCTAAGAACACCGGGGAGCTGTTTTTT. Translating gives CASSFLPLSDAKNTGELFF.

Many counts were recorded for this clonotype. This chain connects TRBV12-3 or TRBV12-4 to TRBJ1-5, with D uncertain. V was clipped by 3 bases and J by 5 bases, with 5 bases between them. The CDR3 sequence is 12 residues long. The CDR3 protein is CASSFEDQPQHF. For the CDR3, the DNA is TGTGCCAGCAGTTTTGAGGATCAGCCCCAGCATTTT.

A word on this clonotype: A much bigger clone sits one base away, suggesting this may be a read error. The chain has TRBV27 and TRBJ2-1; D perhaps matches TRBD1 (6 bases). The CDR3 spans 14 residues. From germline, CDR1 is MNHEY and CDR2 SMNVEV (reference sequence). The CDR3 is CAGSLGTPYNEQFF. The CDR3 nucleotides are TGTGCCGGCAGTTTGGGGACACCCTACAATGAGCAGTTCTTC.

This clonotype has more than one count but fewer than ten. This rearrangement joins TRBV27 to TRBJ1-4; possible D gene TRBD1, 6 bases. CDR3 length: 15 residues. V shed 7 bases and J shed 8 bases, with 20 bases lying between them. Germline loops: CDR1 MNHEY, CDR2 SMNVEV (reference sequence). Here the CDR3 reads CASTPGGGQREKLFF. Here the CDR3 DNA reads TGTGCCAGCACCCCTGGTGGGGGGCAGAGAGAAAAACTGTTTTTT. Looking up the rest from reference TRBV27 and TRBJ1-4 gives the full variable domain: EAQVTQNPRYLITVTGKKLTVTCSQNMNHEYMSWYRQDPGLGLRQIYYSMNVEVTDKGDVPEGYKVSRKEKRNFPLILESPSPNQTSLYFCASTPGGGQREKLFFGSGTQLSVL.

The V call is TRBV15, the J call TRBJ2-1; D might be TRBD1 or TRBD2, each matching 5 bases. Trimming cost V 0 bases and J 5 bases, with 8 bases left between them. The CDR3 runs to 14 residues. Germline V CDR1 and CDR2: LNHNV, YYDKDF (reference sequence). The CDR3: CATSRDGTHNEQFF. The CDR3, as DNA: TGTGCCACCAGCAGAGACGGGACCCACAATGAGCAGTTCTTC.

This rearrangement joins TRBV4-1 to TRBJ2-7, with TRBD2 identical over 13 bases. After removal of 0 bases from V and 2 bases from J, the junction contained 4 bases not matched to a gene. CDR1 and CDR2 from the germline V gene are MGHRA and YSYEKL. The CDR3 sequence is 17 residues long. CDR3: CASSQDGTSGITYEQYF. The CDR3 DNA follows: TGCGCCAGCAGCCAAGATGGGACTAGCGGGATTACCTACGAGCAGTACTTC.

This clonotype occurred a few times. This rearrangement joins TRBV15 to TRBJ2-5; 8 bases agree with TRBD2. The CDR3 is 15 residues long. V shed 5 bases and J 5 bases; nucleotides not matched to a gene: 10. Germline CDR1 and CDR2: LNHNV and YYDKDF (reference sequence). The CDR3 bases are TGTGCCACCAGCGGGAAAAGCGGGAGATCGGAGACCCAGTACTTC. This encodes CATSGKSGRSETQYF.

As regards this clonotype: This may arise from a read error, as a much more abundant clone is one base away. The rearrangement uses TRBV6-2 or TRBV6-3 and TRBJ1-2, with D hard to call. The CDR3 has 15 amino acids. The V and J ends lost 5 bases and 4 bases respectively, with 17 bases between them. Germline V gene data show CDR1 as MNHEY and CDR2 as SVGEGT. The CDR3 loop is CASSGNRPVTYGYTF. CDR3 coding DNA: TGTGCCAGCAGTGGAAACAGACCAGTGACCTATGGCTACACCTTC.